The 23 T cell receptor beta chains given below trace back to one sample, sequenced in a study of identical twins. Each CDR3 protein is one row after TCRdb ran MiXCR on the 5' RACE reads. The sample gives 1,800,000 or so distinct CDR3 sequences, under 35% of which show up once; around 0.25% is in the top ten. Material for sequencing was cord blood. These receptors all stem from a newborn girl in good health.

The rearrangement joins TRBV18 to TRBJ1-6, with D perhaps TRBD1 (5 bases). V shed 5 bases and J shed 5 bases, with 16 bases lying between them. The CDR3 runs 16 residues. Germline V gene lookup returns CDR1 KGHSH and CDR2 LQKENI. The CDR3 DNA follows: TGTGCCAGCTCAACTCGTCGGGACCGCCATAATTCACCCCTCCACTTT. It encodes CASSTRRDRHNSPLHF. The full variable domain, rest sourced from reference TRBV18 and TRBJ1-6, is NAGVMQNPRHLVRRRGQEARLRCSPMKGHSHVYWYRQLPEEGLKFMVYLQKENIIDESGMPKERFSAEFPKEGPSILRIQQVVRGDSAAYFCASSTRRDRHNSPLHFGNGTRLTVT.

This chain links TRBV4-1 with TRBJ1-3; D unresolved. The length of the CDR3 is 16 residues. V lost 4 bases, J lost 5 bases, and 18 bases lay in between. The V gene's germline CDR1 is MGHRA and CDR2 YSYEKL. CDR3 sequence (DNA): TGCGCCAGCAGCCCTACTACGGGCAGCTACAGAAACACCATATATTTT. Translation: CASSPTTGSYRNTIYF.

The chain recombines TRBV20-1 with TRBJ1-1; no clear D gene. CDR3 size: 11 residues. The V gene's germline CDR1 is DFQATT and CDR2 SNEGSKA (reference sequence). Trimming cost V 2 bases and J 8 bases, with 9 bases left between them. The CDR3 loop reads CSARPGPEAFF. The CDR3 nucleotides are TGCAGTGCTAGACCCGGACCCGAAGCTTTCTTT.

This chain links TRBV10-3 with TRBJ1-6; weak D call: TRBD1 (6 bases). This CDR3 comprises 15 residues. CDR1 is ENHRY and CDR2 is SYGVKD in the germline V gene. Trimming shortened V by 7 bases and J by 8 bases, and 18 bases separated the two germline ends. CDR3 region: CAITGDGQPDSPLHF. The CDR3 DNA follows: TGTGCCATCACAGGGGACGGACAGCCCGATTCACCCCTCCACTTT.

This clonotype was seen many times. The chain is built from TRBV20-1 and TRBJ2-7; D call uncertain. The CDR3 has 10 residues. With 6 bases removed from V and 0 bases from J, the gap between germline ends came to 3 bases. The germline CDR1 and CDR2 sequences are DFQATT and SNEGSKA (reference sequence). The CDR3 region has the DNA TGCAGTGCATACTCCTACGAGCAGTACTTC. Its protein is CSAYSYEQYF.

This rearrangement joins TRBV7-6 to TRBJ2-1, with 9 bases aligning to TRBD1. J gave up 4 bases and V 1 base, and 8 bases lay outside the gene matches. Looked up from germline, CDR1 is SGHVS and CDR2 is FNYEAQ. The CDR3 is 17 amino acids. The CDR3 region has the DNA TGTGCCAGCAGCTTAGTTTGGTTAGGGACAGGGTACAATGAGCAGTTCTTC. Protein product: CASSLVWLGTGYNEQFF.

This clonotype occurred a few times. The rearrangement joins TRBV20-1 to TRBJ1-1, with 10 bases aligning to TRBD1. Germline V CDR1 and CDR2: DFQATT, SNEGSKA (reference sequence). There are 15 residues in the CDR3. J was trimmed by 4 bases and V by 0 bases; bases with no gene match: 5. The CDR3 loop reads CSARDLRTGGTEAFF. DNA of the CDR3: TGCAGTGCTAGAGATCTCCGGACAGGGGGCACTGAAGCTTTCTTT.

This clonotype was recorded a few times. V usage is TRBV7-8 and J usage is TRBJ2-3; 8 bases are shared with TRBD2. Losses at the gene ends were 0 bases for V and 8 bases for J; bases not matched to a gene: 16. This CDR3 is built from 18 residues. CDR1 is SGHVS, CDR2 FQNEAQ, per germline. The CDR3 is CASSLALASGYKQGTQYF. The DNA of the CDR3 is TGTGCCAGCAGCTTAGCGCTGGCTAGCGGGTACAAGCAGGGTACGCAGTATTTT.

At least ten counts were recorded for this clonotype. The chain employs TRBV12-3 or TRBV12-4 and TRBJ2-5; 9 positions agree with TRBD2. This CDR3 region has 15 residues. After removal of 5 bases from V and 2 bases from J, the junction contained 6 bases not matched to a gene. CDR3 in amino acids: CASSVRTSVQETQYF. In DNA form, the CDR3 reads TGTGCCAGCAGTGTTCGGACTAGCGTACAAGAGACCCAGTACTTC.

The rearrangement uses TRBV5-1 and TRBJ1-4; TRBD1 aligns across 10 bases. The CDR3 sequence is 15 residues long. Germline-derived CDR1 and CDR2 are SGHRS and YFSETQ. The V and J ends lost 5 bases and 7 bases, in that order; junction bases with no gene match: 8. The CDR3 sequence: CASSHAGTGVEKLFF. CDR3 bases: TGCGCCAGCAGTCATGCCGGGACAGGGGTTGAAAAACTGTTTTTT. Filled out from reference TRBV5-1 and TRBJ1-4, the complete variable domain reads KAGVTQTPRYLIKTRGQQVTLSCSPISGHRSVSWYQQTPGQGLQFLFEYFSETQRNKGNFPGRFSGRQFSNSRSEMNVSTLELGDSALYLCASSHAGTGVEKLFFGSGTQLSVL.

CDR3 sequence reads: CASSKRGLAGVRYQETQYF. CDR3 DNA: TGTGCCAGCAGCAAACGCGGACTAGCGGGAGTACGGTACCAAGAGACCCAGTACTTC. The chain combines TRBV21-1 with TRBJ2-5; TRBD2, the D gene given by the table, was not confirmed from the DNA. TRBV21-1 is assigned pseudogene status. There are 19 residues in the CDR3.

This clonotype came up a few times. The CDR3 loop reads CASPGTGCPSGAKNIQYF. CDR3 in DNA: TGTGCCAGCCCGGGGACAGGTTGCCCATCCGGGGCCAAAAACATTCAGTACTTC. J is TRBJ2-4 and V is TRBV21-1; the table's TRBD1 call for D was not verified on the DNA. TRBV21-1 is labeled a pseudogene. The CDR3 loop spans 18 amino acids.

This clonotype has ten or more counts. The V gene is TRBV12-3 or TRBV12-4, the J gene TRBJ2-3; 9 nucleotides agree with TRBD2. V dropped 3 bases and J dropped 6; count of bases not matched to a gene: 4. The CDR3 sequence is 14 residues long. The CDR3 DNA follows: TGTGCCAGCAGTTTCGGACTAGCGTCTGATACGCAGTATTTT. Its translation: CASSFGLASDTQYF.

The rearrangement links TRBV20-1 to TRBJ1-1, with no clear D. Trimming removed 5 bases at V and 0 bases at J, with 19 bases between. CDR1 is DFQATT, CDR2 SNEGSKA, per germline (reference sequence). The CDR3 has 16 amino acids. The CDR3 reads CSAPLRQHSLNTEAFF. CDR3 in DNA: TGCAGTGCTCCCCTCCGCCAGCATAGCCTGAACACTGAAGCTTTCTTT.

This chain joins TRBV27 and TRBJ2-7, with D perhaps given as TRBD1 or TRBD2 (6 bases each). With 6 bases removed from V and 0 bases from J, the gap between germline ends came to 18 bases. Germline CDR1 and CDR2: MNHEY and SMNVEV (reference sequence). This CDR3 spans 16 amino acids. The CDR3 DNA is TGTGCCAGCAGCCTCATCCCGGGGGCCTTCTCCTACGAGCAGTACTTC. Encoded protein: CASSLIPGAFSYEQYF.

V usage is TRBV12-3 or TRBV12-4 and J usage is TRBJ2-7, with TRBD2 matching over 7 bases. V lost 1 base and J lost 6; bases outside the gene matches: 6. CDR3 size: 14 residues. CDR3 nucleotide sequence: TGTGCCAGCAGTTTAGGGGACTACAGCGTCGAGCAGTACTTC. Amino acid sequence: CASSLGDYSVEQYF.

This clonotype was observed a few times. The chain recombines TRBV12-3 or TRBV12-4 with TRBJ2-1; 11 bases align to TRBD2. Unmatched junction bases numbered 4, after V lost 3 bases and J lost 6 bases. There are 15 residues in the CDR3. DNA of the CDR3: TGTGCCAGCAGTTTCCTGACTAGCGGGGTCAATGAGCAGTTCTTC. Translating it yields CASSFLTSGVNEQFF.

This clonotype was detected only a few times. This rearrangement joins TRBV7-9 to TRBJ1-1; D is perhaps TRBD1 (5 bases). The CDR3 loop spans 18 amino acids. V was pared by 1 base and J by 0 bases, with 18 bases between. The germline CDR1 and CDR2 sequences are SEHNR and FQNEAQ (reference sequence). CDR3 sequence (DNA): TGTGCCAGCAGCTTAGATGGTCAGGGAGAGATCCTGAACACTGAAGCTTTCTTT. This encodes CASSLDGQGEILNTEAFF. Variable domain in full (rest from reference TRBV7-9 and TRBJ1-1): DTGVSQNPRHKITKRGQNVTFRCDPISEHNRLYWYRQTLGQGPEFLTYFQNEAQLEKSRLLSDRFSAERPKGSFSTLEIQRTEQGDSAMYLCASSLDGQGEILNTEAFFGQGTRLTVV.

V and J are TRBV12-3 or TRBV12-4 and TRBJ2-4; 12 nucleotides align to TRBD2. Trimming removed 6 bases from V and 7 bases from J; junction bases left unmatched: 10. The CDR3 is 16 residues long. This CDR3 is CASRPPSGGAENIQYF. The CDR3 nucleotides read TGTGCCAGCAGGCCGCCTAGCGGGGGGGCCGAGAACATTCAGTACTTC.

The chain uses TRBV20-1 and TRBJ2-1; D is unresolved. V lost 6 bases to trimming and J lost 0 bases, with 15 bases between them. CDR1 DFQATT and CDR2 SNEGSKA come from the germline V gene (reference sequence). The CDR3 has 15 residues. The CDR3, as DNA: TGCAGTGCCGTAATCCCAGGCGGCTCCTACAATGAGCAGTTCTTC. Encoded protein: CSAVIPGGSYNEQFF.

The rearrangement uses TRBV5-1 and TRBJ2-6; D is uncertain. Trimming cost V 5 bases and J 2 bases, with 20 bases left between them. CDR3 length: 18 residues. CDR1 is SGHRS, CDR2 YFSETQ, per germline. CDR3 DNA sequence: TGCGCCAGCAGTAGGTTGGGCGGAGTCCTAACTGGGGCCAACGTCCTGACTTTC. This translates into CASSRLGGVLTGANVLTF.

This clonotype was seen just once. The rearrangement joins TRBV2 to TRBJ1-2; TRBD1 aligns across 11 bases. V shed 8 bases and J 3 bases; nucleotides not matched to a gene: 8. The V gene's germline CDR1 is SNHLY and CDR2 FYNNEI. This CDR3 is built from 15 residues. The CDR3 reads CASGPGQGGDYGYTF. DNA of the CDR3: TGTGCCAGCGGTCCGGGACAGGGGGGGGACTATGGCTACACCTTC. The complete variable domain, with remaining parts taken from reference TRBV2 and TRBJ1-2, reads EPEVTQTPSHQVTQMGQEVILRCVPISNHLYFYWYRQILGQKVEFLVSFYNNEISEKSEIFDDQFSVERPDGSNFTLKIRSTKLEDSAMYFCASGPGQGGDYGYTFGSGTRLTVV.

Many counts were recorded for this clonotype. The CDR3 DNA reads as TGTGCCAGCAGTTCTTTAGGGGTCGGGAAAAACATTCAGTACTTC. It codes for CASSSLGVGKNIQYF. The chain uses TRBV6-6 and TRBJ2-4; D might be TRBD1 (5 bases). The CDR3 runs to 15 residues. Germline V lookup: CDR1 MNHNY, CDR2 SVGAGI (reference sequence). Trimming stripped 4 bases from V and 4 bases from J, with 14 bases between.